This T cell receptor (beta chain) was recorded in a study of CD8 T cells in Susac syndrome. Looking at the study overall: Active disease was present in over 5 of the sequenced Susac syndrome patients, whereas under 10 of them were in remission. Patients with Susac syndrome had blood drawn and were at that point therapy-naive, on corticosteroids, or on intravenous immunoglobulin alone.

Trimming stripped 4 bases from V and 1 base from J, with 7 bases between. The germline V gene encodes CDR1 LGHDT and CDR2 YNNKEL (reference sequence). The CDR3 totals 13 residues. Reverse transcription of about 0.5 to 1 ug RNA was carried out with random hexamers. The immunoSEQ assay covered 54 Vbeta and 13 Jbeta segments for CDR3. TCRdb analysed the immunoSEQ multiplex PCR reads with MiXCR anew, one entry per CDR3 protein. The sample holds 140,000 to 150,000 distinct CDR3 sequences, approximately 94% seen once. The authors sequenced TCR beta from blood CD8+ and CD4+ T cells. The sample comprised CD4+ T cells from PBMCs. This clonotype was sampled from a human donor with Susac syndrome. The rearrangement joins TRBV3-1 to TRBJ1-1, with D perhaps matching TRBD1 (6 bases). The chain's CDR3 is CASSRGANTEAFF. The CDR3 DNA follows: TGTGCCAGCAGCCGGGGGGCGAACACTGAAGCTTTCTTT.